The rows below give T cell receptor beta chains drawn from one sample of a study of cytomegalovirus exposure and HLA in healthy donors. Here immunoSEQ multiplex PCR was the method, and the copy in TCRdb shows in-frame clones only, minus some. The table has 160,000 or so clones, approximately 79% seen once. Material: PBMCs. The receptors derive from a man between 40 and 49 years old in good health and CMV-seronegative. Each CDR3 is given with its conserved first and last residue. The D gene is left open where the match is weak. Part of the rows lack a size; the others show once, few, many or a class for expanded clones.

CDR3nt: TGTGCCAGCAGCCAAGGGGAAGGAGCCCAGTACTTC; CDR3aa: CASSQGEGAQYF; d_gene: .; len: 12; abundance: .; v_gene: TRBV5-4; j_gene: TRBJ2-7
CDR3nt: TGTGCCAGCAGCGATCCGGGACAGGGGGTCTACGAGCAGTACTTC; CDR3aa: CASSDPGQGVYEQYF; d_gene: TRBD1; len: 15; abundance: few; v_gene: TRBV2; j_gene: TRBJ2-7
CDR3nt: TGTGCCAGCAGCTTGACTAGCGGAGCCTACGAGCAGTACTTC; CDR3aa: CASSLTSGAYEQYF; d_gene: TRBD2; len: 14; abundance: .; v_gene: TRBV7-6; j_gene: TRBJ2-7
CDR3nt: TGTGCCAGCAGTTACTCCGGGACAGATAATTCACCCCTCCACTTT; CDR3aa: CASSYSGTDNSPLHF; d_gene: TRBD1; len: 15; abundance: .; v_gene: TRBV6-6; j_gene: TRBJ1-6
CDR3nt: TGTGCCAGCAGCTTAAAGGGACAGGGGGCCTCGAGCTCTGGAAACACCATATATTTT; CDR3aa: CASSLKGQGASSSGNTIYF; d_gene: TRBD1; len: 19; abundance: .; v_gene: TRBV7-4; j_gene: TRBJ1-3
CDR3nt: TGTGCCAGCAGCCCCTTGGGGGGCACCGGGGAGCTGTTTTTT; CDR3aa: CASSPLGGTGELFF; d_gene: .; len: 14; abundance: .; v_gene: TRBV7-2; j_gene: TRBJ2-2
CDR3nt: TGTGCCAGCGTACCTAAAGCTTTCTTT; CDR3aa: CASVPKAFF; d_gene: .; len: 9; abundance: .; v_gene: TRBV5-4; j_gene: TRBJ1-1
CDR3nt: TGTGCCAGCAGTACCCGGACATGGCGGGAGGGAGTAGATACGCAGTATTTT; CDR3aa: CASSTRTWREGVDTQYF; d_gene: TRBD2; len: 17; abundance: .; v_gene: TRBV27; j_gene: TRBJ2-3
CDR3nt: TGTGCCAGCAGCGTCGGACTAGCGGGAGTAGATACGCAGTATTTT; CDR3aa: CASSVGLAGVDTQYF; d_gene: TRBD2; len: 15; abundance: few; v_gene: TRBV11-2; j_gene: TRBJ2-3
CDR3nt: TGTGCCAGCAGCGCCGGGCGGGGGTCTTACGATGAGCAGTTCTTC; CDR3aa: CASSAGRGSYDEQFF; d_gene: TRBD2; len: 15; abundance: .; v_gene: TRBV9; j_gene: TRBJ2-1
CDR3nt: TGTGCCAGCAGCTTGATGGGAGCAGGCAAAAACAGTCAGTACTTC; CDR3aa: CASSLMGAGKNSQYF; d_gene: .; len: 15; abundance: .; v_gene: TRBV5-4; j_gene: TRBJ2-4
CDR3nt: TGTGCCAGCAGAGGGGAGCGGGAGTTGGATACGCAGTATTTT; CDR3aa: CASRGERELDTQYF; d_gene: TRBD2; len: 14; abundance: .; v_gene: TRBV25-1; j_gene: TRBJ2-3
CDR3nt: TGCAGCGTTGAAGGGGGGGGACTAGCGGCGTACCAAGAGACCCAGTACTTC; CDR3aa: CSVEGGGLAAYQETQYF; d_gene: TRBD2; len: 17; abundance: once; v_gene: TRBV29-1; j_gene: TRBJ2-5
CDR3nt: TGTGCCAGTAGTCGAACCTTGGCCGCCCAAGAGACCCAGTACTTC; CDR3aa: CASSRTLAAQETQYF; d_gene: .; len: 15; abundance: .; v_gene: TRBV19; j_gene: TRBJ2-5
CDR3nt: TGTGCCATCAGTGAGGTGGGACACAGGGTGGACACCGGGGAGCTGTTTTTT; CDR3aa: CAISEVGHRVDTGELFF; d_gene: .; len: 17; abundance: .; v_gene: TRBV10-3; j_gene: TRBJ2-2
CDR3nt: TGTGCCAGCAGTGGACAGGTCTATAGCAATCAGCCCCAGCATTTT; CDR3aa: CASSGQVYSNQPQHF; d_gene: .; len: 15; abundance: .; v_gene: TRBV6-1; j_gene: TRBJ1-5
CDR3nt: TGTGCCAGCAGGGACAATAGCAATCAGCCCCAGCATTTT; CDR3aa: CASRDNSNQPQHF; d_gene: .; len: 13; abundance: .; v_gene: TRBV28; j_gene: TRBJ1-5
CDR3nt: TGTGCCATCAGTGAGTCCACTAGCGGCGGCACAGATACGCAGTATTTT; CDR3aa: CAISESTSGGTDTQYF; d_gene: TRBD2; len: 16; abundance: .; v_gene: TRBV10-3; j_gene: TRBJ2-3
CDR3nt: TGTGCCAGCATGAGTCAACCACGCCTCGAGCAGTACTTC; CDR3aa: CASMSQPRLEQYF; d_gene: .; len: 13; abundance: .; v_gene: TRBV28; j_gene: TRBJ2-7
CDR3nt: TGTGCCATCAGTGCCACGACCGGGACTAGCGTCCATGAGCAGTTCTTC; CDR3aa: CAISATTGTSVHEQFF; d_gene: TRBD2; len: 16; abundance: .; v_gene: TRBV10-3; j_gene: TRBJ2-1
CDR3nt: TGTGCCAGCAGCGCGACTAGCGGTGCCTACAATGAGCAGTTCTTC; CDR3aa: CASSATSGAYNEQFF; d_gene: TRBD2; len: 15; abundance: .; v_gene: TRBV2; j_gene: TRBJ2-1
CDR3nt: TGTGCCAGCAGCTTTAAGGGAGGTGGAAGCACAGATACGCAGTATTTT; CDR3aa: CASSFKGGGSTDTQYF; d_gene: .; len: 16; abundance: .; v_gene: TRBV7-2; j_gene: TRBJ2-3
CDR3nt: TGTGCCAGCTCCTCTAGCGGGAGTTACGAGCAGTACTTC; CDR3aa: CASSSSGSYEQYF; d_gene: TRBD2; len: 13; abundance: few; v_gene: TRBV6-5; j_gene: TRBJ2-7